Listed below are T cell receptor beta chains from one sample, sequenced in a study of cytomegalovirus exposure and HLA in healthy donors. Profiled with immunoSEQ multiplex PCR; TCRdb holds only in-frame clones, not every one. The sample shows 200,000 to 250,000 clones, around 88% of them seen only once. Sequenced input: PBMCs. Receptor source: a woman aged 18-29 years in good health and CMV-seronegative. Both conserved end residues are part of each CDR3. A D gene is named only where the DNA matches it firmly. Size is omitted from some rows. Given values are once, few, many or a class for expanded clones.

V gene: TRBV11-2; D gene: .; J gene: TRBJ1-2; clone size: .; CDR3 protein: CASSLPGNYGYTF; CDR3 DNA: TGTGCCAGCAGCTTGCCAGGGAACTATGGCTACACCTTC
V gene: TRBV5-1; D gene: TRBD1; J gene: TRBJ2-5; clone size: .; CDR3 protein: CASTGTGLTETQYF; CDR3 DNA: TGCGCCAGCACAGGGACAGGCTTAACTGAGACCCAGTACTTC
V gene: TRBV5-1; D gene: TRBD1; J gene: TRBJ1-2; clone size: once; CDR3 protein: CASSLTGQVYGYTF; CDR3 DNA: TGCGCCAGCAGCTTGACGGGACAGGTCTATGGCTACACCTTC
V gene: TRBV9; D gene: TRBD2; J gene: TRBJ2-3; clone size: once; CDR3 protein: CASSETIAGGPPFTDTQYF; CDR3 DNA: TGTGCCAGCAGCGAGACAATAGCGGGGGGGCCACCCTTCACAGATACGCAGTATTTT
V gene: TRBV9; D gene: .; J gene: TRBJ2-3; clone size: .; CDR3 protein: CASSGGRGSDTQYF; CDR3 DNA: TGTGCCAGCAGCGGAGGTAGGGGTTCAGATACGCAGTATTTT
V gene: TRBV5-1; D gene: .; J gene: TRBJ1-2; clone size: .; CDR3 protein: CASSLAPRSSMYTF; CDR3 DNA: TGCGCCAGCAGCTTGGCCCCTAGATCCTCCATGTACACCTTC
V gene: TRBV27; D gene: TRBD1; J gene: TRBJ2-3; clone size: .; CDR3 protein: CASSRQGPPSTDTQYF; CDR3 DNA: TGTGCCAGCAGTCGACAGGGACCGCCGAGCACAGATACGCAGTATTTT
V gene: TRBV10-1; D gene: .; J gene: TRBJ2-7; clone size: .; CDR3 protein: CASSESKGFHEQYF; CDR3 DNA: TGCGCCAGCAGTGAGTCGAAGGGGTTCCACGAGCAGTACTTC
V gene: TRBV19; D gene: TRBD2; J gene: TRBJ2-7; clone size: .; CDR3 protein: CASRLAGGYEQYF; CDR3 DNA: TGTGCCAGCCGACTAGCGGGGGGCTACGAGCAGTACTTC
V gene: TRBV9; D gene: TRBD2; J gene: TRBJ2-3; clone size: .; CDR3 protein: CASSPIAGGRTDTQYF; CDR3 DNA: TGTGCCAGCAGCCCTATCGCGGGGGGGCGCACAGATACGCAGTATTTT
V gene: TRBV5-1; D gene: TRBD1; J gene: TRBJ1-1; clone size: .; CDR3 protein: CASSLGQGVNTEAFF; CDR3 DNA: TGCGCCAGCAGCTTGGGACAGGGGGTGAACACTGAAGCTTTCTTT
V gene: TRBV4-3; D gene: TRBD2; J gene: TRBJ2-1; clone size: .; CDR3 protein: CASSRTWAAGGLGGNERFF; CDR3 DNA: TGCGCCAGCAGCCGGACATGGGCAGCGGGGGGGCTAGGTGGAAATGAGCGGTTCTTC
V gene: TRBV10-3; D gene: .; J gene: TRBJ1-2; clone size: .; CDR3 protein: CAISESAMADYGYTF; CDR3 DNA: TGTGCCATCAGTGAGTCGGCAATGGCAGACTATGGCTACACCTTC
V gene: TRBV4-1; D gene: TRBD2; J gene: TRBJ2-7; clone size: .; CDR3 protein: CASSQTGRGRVTYEQYF; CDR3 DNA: TGCGCCAGCAGCCAAACGGGTAGAGGGAGGGTGACCTACGAGCAGTACTTC
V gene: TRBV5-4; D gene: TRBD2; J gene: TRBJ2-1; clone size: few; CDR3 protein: CASSLTSGAFSYNEQFF; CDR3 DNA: TGTGCCAGCAGTCTGACTAGCGGGGCGTTCTCCTACAATGAGCAGTTCTTC
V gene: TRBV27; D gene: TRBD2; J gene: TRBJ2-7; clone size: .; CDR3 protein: CASSFNSGNTGEQYF; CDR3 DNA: TGTGCCAGCAGTTTTAATAGCGGGAACACGGGTGAGCAGTACTTC
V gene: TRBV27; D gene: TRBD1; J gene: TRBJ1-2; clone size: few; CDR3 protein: CASSPVDRGMHGYTF; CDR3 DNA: TGTGCCAGCAGCCCAGTGGACAGGGGAATGCATGGCTACACCTTC
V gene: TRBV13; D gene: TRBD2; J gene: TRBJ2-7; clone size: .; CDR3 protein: CASSGGTSGSYEQYF; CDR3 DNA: TGTGCCAGCAGCGGAGGGACTAGCGGGAGTTACGAGCAGTACTTC
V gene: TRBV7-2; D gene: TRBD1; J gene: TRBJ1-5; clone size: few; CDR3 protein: CASSSGTGGSQPQHF; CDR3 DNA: TGTGCCAGCAGCTCAGGGACAGGGGGCAGTCAGCCCCAGCATTTT
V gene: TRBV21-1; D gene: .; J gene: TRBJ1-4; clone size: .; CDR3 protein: CASSHRDRSAGNEKLFF; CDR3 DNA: TGTGCCAGCAGCCACCGGGACAGGTCGGCCGGGAATGAAAAACTGTTTTTT
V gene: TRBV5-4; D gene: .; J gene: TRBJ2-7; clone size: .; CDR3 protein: CASSGAKLSSYEQYF; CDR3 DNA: TGTGCCAGCAGCGGGGCTAAACTTTCCTCCTACGAGCAGTACTTC
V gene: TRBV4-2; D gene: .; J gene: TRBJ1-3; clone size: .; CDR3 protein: CASSQEGRDGNTIYF; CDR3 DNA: TGTGCCAGCAGCCAAGAGGGCAGGGATGGAAACACCATATATTTT
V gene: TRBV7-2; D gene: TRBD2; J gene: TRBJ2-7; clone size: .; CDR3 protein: CASSPMVSGGSYEQYF; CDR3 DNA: TGTGCCAGCAGCCCCATGGTGAGCGGGGGATCCTACGAGCAGTACTTC
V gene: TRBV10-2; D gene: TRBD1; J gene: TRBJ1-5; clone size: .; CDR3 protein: CASSSLGQTDQPQHF; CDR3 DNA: TGCGCCAGCAGCTCATTGGGACAGACGGATCAGCCCCAGCATTTT
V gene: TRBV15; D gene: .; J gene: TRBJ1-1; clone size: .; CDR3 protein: CATSRATGQNTEAFF; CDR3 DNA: TGTGCCACCAGCAGAGCTACAGGACAGAACACTGAAGCTTTCTTT
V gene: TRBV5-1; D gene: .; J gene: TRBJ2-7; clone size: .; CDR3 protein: CASSFFSGFSYEQYF; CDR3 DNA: TGCGCCAGCAGCTTTTTCTCAGGGTTCTCCTACGAGCAGTACTTC
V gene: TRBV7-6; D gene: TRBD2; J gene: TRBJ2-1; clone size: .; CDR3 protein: CASSWGGTSGGVYEQFF; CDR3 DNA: TGTGCCAGCAGCTGGGGGGGGACTAGCGGGGGTGTCTATGAGCAGTTCTTC
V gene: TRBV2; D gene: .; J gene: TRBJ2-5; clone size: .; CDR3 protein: CASSDRPKETQYF; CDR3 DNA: TGTGCCAGCAGTGACAGGCCAAAAGAGACCCAGTACTTC
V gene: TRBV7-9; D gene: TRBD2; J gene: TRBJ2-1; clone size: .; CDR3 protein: CASSPGTSGSFDEQFF; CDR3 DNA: TGTGCCAGCAGCCCCGGGACTAGCGGGAGTTTCGATGAGCAGTTCTTC
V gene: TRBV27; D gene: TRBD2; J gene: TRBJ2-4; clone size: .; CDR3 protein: CASSPGLAGGLSKNIQYF; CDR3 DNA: TGTGCCAGCAGTCCGGGACTAGCGGGGGGGCTTTCCAAAAACATTCAGTACTTC
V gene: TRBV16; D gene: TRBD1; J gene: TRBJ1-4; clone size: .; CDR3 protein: CASSQQPGQFNEKLFF; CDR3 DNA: TGTGCCAGCAGCCAACAACCGGGACAGTTTAATGAAAAACTGTTTTTT
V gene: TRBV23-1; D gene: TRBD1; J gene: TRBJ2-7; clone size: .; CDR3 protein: CASRTGGFDEQYF; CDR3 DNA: TGCGCCAGCAGGACAGGGGGCTTCGACGAGCAGTACTTC
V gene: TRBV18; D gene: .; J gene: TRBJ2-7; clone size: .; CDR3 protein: CASSLIAKIEQYF; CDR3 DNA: TGTGCCAGCTCACTTATAGCTAAGATCGAGCAGTACTTC
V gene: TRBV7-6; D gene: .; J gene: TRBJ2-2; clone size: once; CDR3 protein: CASSFGNTGELFF; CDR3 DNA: TGTGCCAGCAGCTTCGGGAACACCGGGGAGCTGTTTTTT
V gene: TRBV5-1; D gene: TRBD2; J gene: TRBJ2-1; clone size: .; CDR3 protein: CASSTPTGTSGTMGEQFF; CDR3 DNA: TGCGCCAGCAGCACCCCAACCGGGACTAGCGGAACCATGGGTGAGCAGTTCTTC
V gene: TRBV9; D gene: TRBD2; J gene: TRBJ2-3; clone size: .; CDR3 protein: CASSARGAGGDTQYF; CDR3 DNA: TGTGCCAGCAGCGCAAGGGGGGCGGGAGGAGATACGCAGTATTTT
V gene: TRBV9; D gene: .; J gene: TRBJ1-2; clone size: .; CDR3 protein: CASSSDSLAGGYTF; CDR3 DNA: TGTGCCAGCAGTTCCGACAGTTTAGCAGGTGGCTACACCTTC
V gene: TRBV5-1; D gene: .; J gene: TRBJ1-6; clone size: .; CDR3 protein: CASSPRGGGSPLHF; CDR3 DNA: TGCGCCAGCAGCCCGCGGGGGGGTGGTTCACCCCTCCACTTT
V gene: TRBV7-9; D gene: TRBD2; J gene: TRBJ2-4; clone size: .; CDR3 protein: CASSLGEGLAKNIQYF; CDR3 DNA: TGTGCCAGCAGCTTAGGGGAGGGCCTAGCCAAAAACATTCAGTACTTC
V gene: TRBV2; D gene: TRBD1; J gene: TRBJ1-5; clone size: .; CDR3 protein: CASSEVQGAQPQHF; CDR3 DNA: TGTGCCAGCAGTGAAGTCCAGGGGGCCCAGCCCCAGCATTTT
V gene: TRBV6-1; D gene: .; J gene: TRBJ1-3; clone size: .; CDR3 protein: CASSEQFGNTIYF; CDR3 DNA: TGTGCCAGCAGTGAACAGTTTGGAAACACCATATATTTT
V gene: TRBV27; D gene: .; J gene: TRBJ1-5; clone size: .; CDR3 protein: CASSLSNGGFWSQHF; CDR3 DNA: TGTGCCAGCAGTTTATCGAACGGCGGATTCTGGTCCCAGCATTTT
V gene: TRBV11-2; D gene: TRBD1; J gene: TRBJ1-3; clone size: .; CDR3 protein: CASSQTRDRGLGNTIYF; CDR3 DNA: TGTGCCAGCAGCCAAACGCGGGACAGAGGACTTGGAAACACCATATATTTT
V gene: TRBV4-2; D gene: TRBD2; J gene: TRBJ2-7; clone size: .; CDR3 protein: CASSQDLAGGTIYEQYF; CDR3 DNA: TGTGCCAGCAGCCAAGATTTAGCGGGGGGTACTATCTACGAGCAGTACTTC
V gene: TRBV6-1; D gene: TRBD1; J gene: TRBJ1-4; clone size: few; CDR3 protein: CASSVSLGSGGLFF; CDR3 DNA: TGTGCCAGCAGTGTATCCCTCGGGTCAGGGGGACTGTTTTTT